This T cell receptor beta chain is from a study of blood T cell repertoires in COVID-19. On the study more broadly: Acute and convalescent COVID-19 specimens originated in the United States, Italy and Spain.

CDR1 is MNHEY, CDR2 SMNVEV, per germline (reference sequence). V was pared by 3 bases and J by 6 bases, with 6 bases of the junction left unmatched. The CDR3 consists of 15 residues. As originally analysed: Estimated nucleated cell counts came from reference gene primer amplification. Libraries were prepared by immunoSEQ multiplex PCR; TCRdb keeps only in-frame clonotypes and omits some of them. V, J and clone size reflect that table, while D and trimming were determined from the DNA. The sample comprises about 140,000 clones, about 88% of which are singletons, and under 6.5% rests with the top ten. The J gene is TRBJ2-3, the V gene TRBV27; TRBD1 matches 10 bases. Sequenced material: peripheral blood. The sequence came from a human donor in a cohort sampled during active COVID-19. The CDR3 sequence: CASSLETGGLDTQYF. In nucleotides, the CDR3 is TGTGCCAGCAGTTTGGAGACAGGGGGCCTTGATACGCAGTATTTT.